The clone carrying this T cell receptor beta chain appeared many times. The sample comes from a study of T cells in Graves' hyperthyroidism and ophthalmopathy. Patients having uncontrolled infection, another autoimmune disease, pregnancy or lactation were not included. Any symptoms of ophthalmopathy came after the first hyperthyroidism diagnosis, from which the blood sample dates. Trimming took off 1 base at V and 1 base at J, with 13 bases between the two ends. The length of the CDR3 is 16 residues. Amplification targeted TCR beta CDR3 regions from RNA transcripts. Using the HTBI primer set, a first-round RT-PCR was run on the TCR CDR3. TCRdb reprocessed the multiplex PCR reads with MiXCR, giving one entry per CDR3 protein. The sample lists 270,000 or so distinct CDR3 sequences; about 25% were seen once.

The sequencing sample was made of blood. This chain connects TRBV6-7 to TRBJ1-1; D gene ambiguous. TRBV6-7 is annotated as an ORF whose role is uncertain. This receptor was taken from a man aged 35 to 55 with Graves' hyperthyroidism that later progressed to Graves' ophthalmopathy. The CDR3 bases are TGTGCCAGCAGTTACTGTGGCAGAGGGAAGAACACTGAAGCTTTCTTT. It translates to CASSYCGRGKNTEAFF.